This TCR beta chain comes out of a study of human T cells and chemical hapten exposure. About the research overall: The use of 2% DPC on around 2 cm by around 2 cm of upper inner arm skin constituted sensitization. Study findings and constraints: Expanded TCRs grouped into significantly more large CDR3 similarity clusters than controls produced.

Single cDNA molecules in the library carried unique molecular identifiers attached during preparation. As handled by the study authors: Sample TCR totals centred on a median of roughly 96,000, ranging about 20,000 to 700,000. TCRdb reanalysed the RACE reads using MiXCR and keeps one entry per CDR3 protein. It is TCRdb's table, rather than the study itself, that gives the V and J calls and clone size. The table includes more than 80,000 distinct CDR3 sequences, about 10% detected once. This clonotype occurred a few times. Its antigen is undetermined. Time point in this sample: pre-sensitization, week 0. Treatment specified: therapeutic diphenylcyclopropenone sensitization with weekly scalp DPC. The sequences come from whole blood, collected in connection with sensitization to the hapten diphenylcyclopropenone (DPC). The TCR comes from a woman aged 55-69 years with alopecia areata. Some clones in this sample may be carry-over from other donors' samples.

Written as DNA, the CDR3 is TGCAGTGCTAGAGGTGGAGGGCTAGCGGGGATTACCTACGAGCAGTACTTC. This translates into CSARGGGLAGITYEQYF. The J gene is TRBJ2-7, the V gene TRBV20-1, with 9 bases that match TRBD2. This CDR3 has 17 amino acids. The V and J ends lost 1 base and 2 bases, in that order; junction bases with no gene match: 12. CDR1 and CDR2 (germline): DFQATT, SNEGSKA (reference sequence).